This T cell receptor beta chain is drawn from a study of Ad26.COV2.S vaccination and SARS-CoV-2 variants. Study-wide background: Enrollment placed the donor in the COV1001 Ad26.COV2.S trial arm. Findings of the study overall: Non-spike TCR breadth was similar in vaccine and placebo recipients. Vaccinees showed greater spike-specific TCR breadth than placebo recipients.

In regard to this clone: Antigen specificity is unknown.

Treatment of the sample: 19 received Ad26.COV2.S at low or high dose, single or two shots; a few received placebo; per-sample allocation not given. Sampling occurred on day 63 after the first vaccine or placebo injection. The method was immunoSEQ multiplex PCR; TCRdb's version includes in-frame clones alone and lacks a portion of them. The table includes about 680,000 clones, roughly nine tenths detected once. Trimming pared 0 bases from V and 0 bases from J, leaving 10 bases between. CDR3 length equals 16 residues. Germline values: CDR1 SGHKS, CDR2 YYEKEE (reference sequence). The TCR sequence derives from a person between 18 and 65 years old who received the Ad26.COV2.S COVID-19 vaccine or a placebo. The source was peripheral blood, collected in a trial of Ad26.COV2.S vaccine versus placebo. V gene TRBV5-5 combines with J gene TRBJ1-5; TRBD1 might be the D (5 bases). CDR3 loop: CASSLAGLYSNQPQHF. The DNA for the CDR3 is TGTGCCAGCAGCTTGGCAGGGCTCTATAGCAATCAGCCCCAGCATTTT.